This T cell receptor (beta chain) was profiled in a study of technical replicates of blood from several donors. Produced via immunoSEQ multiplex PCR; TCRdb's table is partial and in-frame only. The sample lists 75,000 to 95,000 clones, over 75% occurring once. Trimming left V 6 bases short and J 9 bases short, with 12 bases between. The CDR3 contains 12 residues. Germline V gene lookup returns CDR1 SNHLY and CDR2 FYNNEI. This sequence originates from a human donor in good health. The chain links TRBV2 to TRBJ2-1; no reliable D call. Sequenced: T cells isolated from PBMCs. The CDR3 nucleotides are TGTGCCAGCAGCTCTCAGTTTCGTGAGCAGTTCTTC. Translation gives CASSSQFREQFF. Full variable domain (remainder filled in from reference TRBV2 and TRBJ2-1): EPEVTQTPSHQVTQMGQEVILRCVPISNHLYFYWYRQILGQKVEFLVSFYNNEISEKSEIFDDQFSVERPDGSNFTLKIRSTKLEDSAMYFCASSSQFREQFFGPGTRLTVL.